The rows below give T cell receptor beta chains drawn from one sample of a study of cytomegalovirus exposure and HLA in healthy donors. Repertoires were generated with immunoSEQ multiplex PCR, while TCRdb's copy carries only in-frame clones and drops some. The sample has over 200,000 clones, around 91% seen once. Material: PBMCs. The source of these receptors is a woman under 30 in good health and CMV-seronegative. CDR3s include the opening cysteine and the closing phenylalanine or tryptophan. D genes are given only for firm matches. Rows may omit the clone size; those that give it use once, few, many or a size class.

CDR3aa	CDR3nt	d_gene	abundance	v_gene	j_gene
CASSLALAGANEQFF	TGTGCCAGCAGCCTGGCGCTAGCGGGGGCGAATGAGCAGTTCTTC	TRBD2	-	TRBV13	TRBJ2-1
CASVTGAAEGNIQYF	TGTGCCAGCGTAACAGGGGCGGCCGAGGGAAACATTCAGTACTTC	TRBD1	-	TRBV28	TRBJ2-4
CASSGQGRNYGYTF	TGTGCCAGCAGTGGGCAGGGGCGGAACTATGGCTACACCTTC	-	-	TRBV28	TRBJ1-2
CASSRGEGDQPQHF	TGTGCCAGCAGTCGTGGTGAGGGCGATCAGCCCCAGCATTTT	-	-	TRBV6-6	TRBJ1-5
CASSVGGQGRSPLHF	TGTGCCAGCAGCGTGGGGGGACAGGGTCGATCACCCCTCCACTTT	TRBD1	-	TRBV13	TRBJ1-6
CASSLVGGDGYGYTF	TGCGCCAGCAGCTTGGTTGGAGGGGACGGCTATGGCTACACCTTC	-	-	TRBV5-1	TRBJ1-2
CASRQQNQPQHF	TGTGCCAGTAGACAGCAAAATCAGCCCCAGCATTTT	-	-	TRBV19	TRBJ1-5
CASSNSGGASDTQYF	TGTGCCAGCAGTAATAGCGGGGGGGCGTCAGATACGCAGTATTTT	TRBD2	-	TRBV6-5	TRBJ2-3
CASSSRAGGTGHNSPLHF	TGTGCCAGCTCATCACGAGCCGGCGGTACAGGACATAATTCACCCCTCCACTTT	-	-	TRBV18	TRBJ1-6
CASSLLQQETQYF	TGTGCCAGCAGCTTATTACAGCAAGAGACCCAGTACTTC	-	once	TRBV13	TRBJ2-5
CASSESRTGRMNTEAFF	TGCGCCAGCAGTGAGTCCAGGACAGGCCGTATGAACACTGAAGCTTTCTTT	TRBD1	-	TRBV10-2	TRBJ1-1
CASRDRGDNSPLHF	TGTGCCAGCAGAGACAGGGGAGATAATTCACCCCTCCACTTT	TRBD1	-	TRBV6-6	TRBJ1-6
CASTPPHGGDTQYF	TGTGCCAGCACCCCACCTCACGGGGGAGATACGCAGTATTTT	-	-	TRBV2	TRBJ2-3
CASSLSSRRGGRLDNEQFF	TGTGCCAGCAGTTTAAGTAGTCGTCGGGGGGGGAGGTTGGACAATGAGCAGTTCTTC	TRBD2	once	TRBV28	TRBJ2-1
CASSRGTGFGYTF	TGTGCCAGCAGCCGAGGGACAGGGTTTGGCTACACCTTC	TRBD1	-	TRBV11-2	TRBJ1-2
CASGTVGYTDTQYF	TGCGCCAGCGGGACAGTAGGCTACACAGATACGCAGTATTTT	TRBD1	-	TRBV5-1	TRBJ2-3
CASSLGTGGSDTQYF	TGCGCCAGCAGCTTGGGGACAGGGGGGTCAGATACGCAGTATTTT	TRBD1	-	TRBV5-1	TRBJ2-3
CASSLGREAFF	TGTGCCAGCAGTTTAGGGCGAGAAGCTTTCTTT	-	-	TRBV28	TRBJ1-1
CASSYGGEGSTEAFF	TGTGCCAGCAGTTACGGGGGGGAAGGGAGCACTGAAGCTTTCTTT	-	-	TRBV6-5	TRBJ1-1
CAISESQGNSEAFF	TGTGCCATCAGCGAGAGCCAGGGAAACAGTGAAGCTTTCTTT	-	-	TRBV10-3	TRBJ1-1
CASSIQYREFEQYF	TGTGCCAGTAGCATCCAATACAGGGAATTCGAGCAGTACTTC	-	-	TRBV19	TRBJ2-7
CASSLVQAILNEKLFF	TGCGCCAGCAGCCTCGTCCAAGCAATCCTGAATGAAAAACTGTTTTTT	-	once	TRBV4-1	TRBJ1-4
CASGFLSGTYYNEQFF	TGTGCTAGTGGTTTCTTGAGCGGAACCTACTACAATGAGCAGTTCTTC	-	-	TRBV12-5	TRBJ2-1
CASSLTLYNEQFF	TGTGCCAGCAGCTTAACTCTTTACAATGAGCAGTTCTTC	-	-	TRBV7-3	TRBJ2-1
CASSLDGAGQETQYF	TGCGCCAGCAGCTTGGATGGGGCGGGACAAGAGACCCAGTACTTC	-	-	TRBV5-1	TRBJ2-5
CASSIRETQYF	TGTGCCAGTAGTATCCGGGAGACCCAGTACTTC	-	few	TRBV19	TRBJ2-5
CASSQDRGQYNEQFF	TGCGCCAGCAGCCAAGACAGGGGGCAGTACAATGAGCAGTTCTTC	TRBD1	-	TRBV4-3	TRBJ2-1
CASSLAQPGQPRTF	TGTGCCAGCAGCTTAGCGCAACCGGGACAGCCAAGAACATTT	TRBD1	-	TRBV7-2	TRBJ1-1
CASSSPPGQGISDTQYF	TGCGCCAGCAGCTCGCCCCCGGGACAGGGTATTTCAGATACGCAGTATTTT	TRBD1	-	TRBV5-1	TRBJ2-3
CASSLWTGGNQPQHF	TGTGCCAGCAGTTTATGGACAGGGGGCAATCAGCCCCAGCATTTT	TRBD1	-	TRBV27	TRBJ1-5
CASSYLYTSTEAFF	TGTGCCAGCAGTTACCTTTATACGAGCACTGAAGCTTTCTTT	-	-	TRBV6-6	TRBJ1-1
CASTTPGTYSLYGYTF	TGTGCCAGTACGACTCCCGGGACTTACAGCCTCTATGGCTACACCTTC	-	-	TRBV19	TRBJ1-2
CASSLPPMGLGEADTQYF	TGTGCCAGCAGCCTTCCACCGATGGGACTAGGGGAGGCAGATACGCAGTATTTT	TRBD2	once	TRBV7-9	TRBJ2-3
CASSLALKGERLNTGELFF	TGTGCCAGCAGCTTAGCGTTGAAGGGGGAAAGACTTAACACCGGGGAGCTGTTTTTT	-	-	TRBV7-6	TRBJ2-2
CASSPGTGRETQYF	TGTGCCAGCTCACCAGGGACAGGGCGAGAGACCCAGTACTTC	TRBD1	-	TRBV18	TRBJ2-5
CASSLAGKGQSYNEQFF	TGTGCCAGCAGTTTAGCGGGGAAGGGACAGAGCTACAATGAGCAGTTCTTC	-	-	TRBV28	TRBJ2-1
CASSLTGGAVTGELFF	TGTGCCAGCAGTTTAACAGGGGGGGCTGTCACCGGGGAGCTGTTTTTT	-	-	TRBV6-5	TRBJ2-2
CASSQTLAGDGNEQFF	TGTGCCAGCAGTCAGACCCTAGCGGGGGATGGCAATGAGCAGTTCTTC	TRBD2	-	TRBV28	TRBJ2-1
CASSLQGHRKTGEQYF	TGTGCCAGCAGTCTCCAGGGACATCGGAAAACGGGCGAGCAGTACTTC	-	-	TRBV28	TRBJ2-7
CSVAGGHEQFF	TGCAGCGTTGCGGGGGGCCATGAGCAGTTCTTC	-	-	TRBV29-1	TRBJ2-1
CARGGVQETQYF	TGTGCCAGGGGGGGGGTACAAGAGACCCAGTACTTC	TRBD2	-	TRBV2	TRBJ2-5
CASGADSLYTEAFF	TGTGCTAGTGGTGCCGACAGTTTATACACTGAAGCTTTCTTT	-	-	TRBV12-5	TRBJ1-1
CASSQEDRGVGGYTF	TGCGCCAGCAGCCAAGAGGACAGGGGAGTTGGTGGCTACACCTTC	TRBD1	-	TRBV4-3	TRBJ1-2
CASSSDSARYAEAFF	TGTGCCAGCAGCTCCGACAGTGCCAGGTACGCTGAAGCTTTCTTT	-	-	TRBV7-2	TRBJ1-1
CASSLASGYTDTQYF	TGTGCCAGCAGTTTAGCTAGCGGATACACAGATACGCAGTATTTT	TRBD2	-	TRBV28	TRBJ2-3
CASSFDRASYEQYF	TGTGCCAGCAGCTTCGACAGGGCGTCCTACGAGCAGTACTTC	TRBD1	-	TRBV7-2	TRBJ2-7
CASSLAGVGEKLFF	TGTGCCAGCAGCTTGGCCGGGGTGGGTGAAAAACTGTTTTTT	-	-	TRBV5-6	TRBJ1-4
CASSELFGRANTEAFF	TGCGCCAGCAGTGAGTTGTTCGGCAGGGCGAACACTGAAGCTTTCTTT	-	-	TRBV10-2	TRBJ1-1
CASSQASTAYEQYF	TGTGCCAGCAGCCAAGCTTCTACGGCCTACGAGCAGTACTTC	-	-	TRBV4-2	TRBJ2-7
CASTIAGGYYNEQFF	TGTGCCAGCACGATAGCGGGGGGCTACTACAATGAGCAGTTCTTC	TRBD2	-	TRBV27	TRBJ2-1
CASSLRAGGAYGYTF	TGTGCCAGCAGCTTAAGGGCAGGGGGCGCTTATGGCTACACCTTC	TRBD1	-	TRBV7-3	TRBJ1-2
CASSFGQAGSPLHF	TGTGCCAGCAGCTTTGGACAGGCCGGATCACCCCTCCACTTT	TRBD1	once	TRBV28	TRBJ1-6
CASSIPGDTPDTQYF	TGTGCCAGTAGTATACCGGGAGACACCCCAGATACGCAGTATTTT	-	-	TRBV19	TRBJ2-3
CASSLGEGDTEAFF	TGCGCCAGCAGCTTAGGTGAGGGGGACACTGAAGCTTTCTTT	-	-	TRBV5-1	TRBJ1-1
CSPLLGANNEQFF	TGCAGCCCCCTTCTGGGGGCCAACAATGAGCAGTTCTTC	-	-	TRBV29-1	TRBJ2-1
CASSLIGGDTEAFF	TGCGCCAGCAGCTTGATTGGGGGGGACACTGAAGCTTTCTTT	-	-	TRBV5-1	TRBJ1-1
CASSLLIAGGGPNTGELFF	TGTGCCAGCAGTTTGTTAATAGCGGGGGGGGGCCCGAACACCGGGGAGCTGTTTTTT	TRBD2	-	TRBV27	TRBJ2-2
CASSLSGDTEAFF	TGTGCCAGCAGCTTATCAGGGGACACTGAAGCTTTCTTT	-	-	TRBV13	TRBJ1-1
CASSARTGVYGNTIYF	TGTGCCAGCAGTGCCCGGACAGGGGTATATGGAAACACCATATATTTT	TRBD1	-	TRBV6-1	TRBJ1-3
CASSTRDRGWAFF	TGTGCCAGCAGTACCCGGGACAGGGGATGGGCTTTCTTT	TRBD1	-	TRBV28	TRBJ1-1